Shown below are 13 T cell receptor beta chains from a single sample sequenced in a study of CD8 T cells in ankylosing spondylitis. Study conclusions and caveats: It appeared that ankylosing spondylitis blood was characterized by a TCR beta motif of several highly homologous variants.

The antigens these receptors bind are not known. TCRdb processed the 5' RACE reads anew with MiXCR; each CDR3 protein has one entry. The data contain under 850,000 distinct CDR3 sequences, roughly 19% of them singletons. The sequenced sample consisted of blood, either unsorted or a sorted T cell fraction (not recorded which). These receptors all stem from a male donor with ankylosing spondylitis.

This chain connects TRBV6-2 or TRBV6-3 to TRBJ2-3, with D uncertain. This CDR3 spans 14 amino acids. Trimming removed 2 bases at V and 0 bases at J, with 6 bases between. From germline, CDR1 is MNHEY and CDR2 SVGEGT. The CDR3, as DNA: TGTGCCAGCAGTTACGACACAAGCACAGATACGCAGTATTTT. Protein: CASSYDTSTDTQYF.

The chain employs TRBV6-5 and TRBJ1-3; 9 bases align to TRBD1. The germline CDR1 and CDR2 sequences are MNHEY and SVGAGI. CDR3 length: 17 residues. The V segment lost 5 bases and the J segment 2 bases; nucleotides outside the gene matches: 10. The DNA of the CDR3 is TGTGCCAGCAGTAACTACCCGACAGGGGGAACTGGAAACACCATATATTTT. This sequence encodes CASSNYPTGGTGNTIYF.

CDR3 coding DNA: TGTGCCAGCAGACAAGCGACAGCGGGAGGCTCCTACGAGCAGTACTTC. It yields the protein CASRQATAGGSYEQYF. The genes are TRBV6-2 or TRBV6-3 and TRBJ2-7, with 9 bases identical to TRBD2. Losses at the gene ends were 6 bases for V and 0 bases for J; bases not matched to a gene: 9. Germline loops: CDR1 MNHEY, CDR2 SVGEGT. This CDR3 spans 16 amino acids.

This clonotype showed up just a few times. DNA of the CDR3: TGTGCCAGCAGCTTAGCGACGGGCTCTGGAAACACCATATATTTT. It encodes CASSLATGSGNTIYF. V is TRBV7-9 and J is TRBJ1-3; D remains unclear. CDR1 is SEHNR, CDR2 FQNEAQ, per germline (reference sequence). The CDR3 spans 15 residues. V was clipped by 0 bases and J by 0 bases, with 6 bases between them. Based on the CDR3 plus reference TRBV7-9 and TRBJ1-3, the full variable domain is DTGVSQNPRHKITKRGQNVTFRCDPISEHNRLYWYRQTLGQGPEFLTYFQNEAQLEKSRLLSDRFSAERPKGSFSTLEIQRTEQGDSAMYLCASSLATGSGNTIYFGEGSWLTVV.

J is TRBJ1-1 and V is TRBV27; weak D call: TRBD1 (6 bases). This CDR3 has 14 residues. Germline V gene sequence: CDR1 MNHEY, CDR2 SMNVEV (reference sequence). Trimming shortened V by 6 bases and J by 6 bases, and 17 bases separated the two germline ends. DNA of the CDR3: TGTGCCAGCAGCCGACAGGCTTGGCCATCTGAAGCTTTCTTT. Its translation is CASSRQAWPSEAFF.

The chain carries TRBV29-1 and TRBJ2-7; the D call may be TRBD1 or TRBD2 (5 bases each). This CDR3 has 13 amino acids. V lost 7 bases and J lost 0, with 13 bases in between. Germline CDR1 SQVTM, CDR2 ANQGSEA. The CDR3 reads CSASGPHSYEQYF. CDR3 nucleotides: TGCAGCGCTTCGGGACCCCACTCCTACGAGCAGTACTTC.

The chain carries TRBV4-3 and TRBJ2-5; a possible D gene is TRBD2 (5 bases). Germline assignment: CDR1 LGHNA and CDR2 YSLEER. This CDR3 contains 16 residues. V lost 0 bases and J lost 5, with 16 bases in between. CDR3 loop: CASSQDRLATEETQYF. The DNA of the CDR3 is TGCGCCAGCAGCCAAGATCGATTAGCGACGGAGGAGACCCAGTACTTC.

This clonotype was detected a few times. The CDR3, as DNA: TGCAGCGTTAAACAGCCCTCTGGGGCCAACGTCCTGACTTTC. It is translated as CSVKQPSGANVLTF. The chain carries TRBV29-1 and TRBJ2-6; D gene unclear. CDR1 and CDR2 (germline): SQVTM, ANQGSEA. The CDR3 length is 14 residues. Trimming shortened V by 5 bases and J by 0 bases, and 8 bases separated the two germline ends. The full variable domain, its missing parts supplied by reference TRBV29-1 and TRBJ2-6, is SAVISQKPSRDICQRGTSLTIQCQVDSQVTMMFWYRQQPGQSLTLIATANQGSEATYESGFVIDKFPISRPNLTFSTLTVSNMSPEDSSIYLCSVKQPSGANVLTFGAGSRLTVL.

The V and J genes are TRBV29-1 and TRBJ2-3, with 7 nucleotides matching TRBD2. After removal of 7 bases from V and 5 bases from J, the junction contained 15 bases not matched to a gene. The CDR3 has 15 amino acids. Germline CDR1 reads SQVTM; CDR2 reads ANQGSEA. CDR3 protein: CSAKPSGVGVDTQYF. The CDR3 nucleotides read TGCAGCGCCAAGCCTAGCGGAGTGGGGGTAGATACGCAGTATTTT.

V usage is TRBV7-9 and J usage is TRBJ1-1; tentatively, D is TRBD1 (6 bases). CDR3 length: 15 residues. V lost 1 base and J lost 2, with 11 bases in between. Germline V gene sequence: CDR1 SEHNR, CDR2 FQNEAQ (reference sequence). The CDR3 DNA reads TGTGCCAGCAGCTTAGTGGACAGCGAAAACACTGAAGCTTTCTTT. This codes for CASSLVDSENTEAFF.

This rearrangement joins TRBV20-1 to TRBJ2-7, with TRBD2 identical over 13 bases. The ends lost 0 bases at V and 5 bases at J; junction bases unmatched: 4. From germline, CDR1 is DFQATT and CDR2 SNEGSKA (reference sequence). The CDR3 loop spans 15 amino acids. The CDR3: CSARDWTSGSNEQYF. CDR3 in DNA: TGCAGTGCTAGAGATTGGACTAGCGGGAGTAACGAGCAGTACTTC.

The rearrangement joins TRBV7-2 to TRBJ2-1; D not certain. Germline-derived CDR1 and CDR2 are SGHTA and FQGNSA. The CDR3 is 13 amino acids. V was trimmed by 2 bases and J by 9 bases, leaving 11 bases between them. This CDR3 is CASSLRSGSEQFF. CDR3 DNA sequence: TGTGCCAGCAGCTTACGGTCCGGAAGTGAGCAGTTCTTC.

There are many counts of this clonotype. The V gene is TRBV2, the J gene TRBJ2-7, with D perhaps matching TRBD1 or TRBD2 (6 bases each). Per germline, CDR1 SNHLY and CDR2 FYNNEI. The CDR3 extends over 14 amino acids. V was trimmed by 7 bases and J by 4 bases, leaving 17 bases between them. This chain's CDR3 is CASKGPGAQYEQYF. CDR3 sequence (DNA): TGTGCCAGCAAAGGACCGGGGGCCCAATACGAGCAGTACTTC.